Following are 6 T cell receptor beta chains from one sample sequenced in a study of regulatory T cells in long-lasting Graves disease (dated by TCRdb to the early 2020s). Libraries came from multiplex PCR. The sequencer was an Illumina HiSeq 4000. To build TCR beta libraries, CDR3 regions were amplified by Arm-PCR using iRepertoire HTBI primers. TCRdb cleaned the public reads at Q25 with fastp, built clones with MiXCR and kept in-frame beta chains. Each record represents a unique CDR3 protein, reported with the most common genes and DNA among its rows. The sample contains some 500,000 distinct CDR3 sequences, roughly 13% of them found a single time. The ten largest clones represent about 10% of the sample. The intended sense of this specimen's time point label: newly diagnosed GD, antithyroid drugs for less than 3 months. For both TCR sequencing and RNA sequencing, RNA was extracted from PBMCs using TRIzol.

The data also belong to a second study, concerning T cells in Graves' hyperthyroidism and ophthalmopathy.

The specimen comprised peripheral blood mononuclear cells (PBMCs), sampled at new diagnosis, from a patient treated with antithyroid drugs. These receptors came from a man aged 25 to 40 with Graves disease. Donor details come from another sample of the same person, matched by shared clones.

This clonotype was found a few times. The junction and the germline gene differ at one end; a read error may be behind it. This chain uses TRBV7-9 with TRBJ1-1; D is undetermined. This CDR3 is built from 11 residues. CDR1 is SEHNR, CDR2 FQNEAQ, per germline (reference sequence). Here the CDR3 DNA reads TGTGCCAGCAGCCGCGACCTAACAGCTCTCTTT. Protein: CASSRDLTALF.

This clonotype has ten or more counts. J is TRBJ2-4 and V is TRBV15; a weak D match, TRBD1 (6 bases). Germline V CDR1 and CDR2: LNHNV, YYDKDF (reference sequence). CDR3 size: 17 residues. The germline V and J ends were trimmed by 0 bases and 11 bases, with 23 bases remaining between them. The CDR3 DNA reads as TGTGCCACCAGCAGAGAAATGGGGTTTGGGGGACCAGGGGTTCAGTACTTC. This sequence encodes CATSREMGFGGPGVQYF.

This clonotype was observed a few times. The chain uses TRBV20-1 and TRBJ2-5; D is perhaps TRBD2 (6 bases). Per the germline V gene, CDR1 is DFQATT and CDR2 is SNEGSKA (reference sequence). The CDR3 is 13 amino acids. V was shortened by 1 base and J by 3 bases, with 9 bases between the two germline ends. DNA of the CDR3: TGCAGTGCTAGAGGACTAGGGGAAGAGACCCAGTACTTC. Translated: CSARGLGEETQYF.

This clonotype has just a few counts. J is TRBJ2-1 and V is TRBV7-6, with D unresolved. Deletions cut 2 bases from V and 3 bases from J, with 8 bases between. The CDR3 contains 14 residues. Germline V gene lookup returns CDR1 SGHVS and CDR2 FNYEAQ. The CDR3: CASSLRPVYNEQFF. Here the CDR3 DNA reads TGTGCCAGCAGCTTACGGCCTGTCTACAATGAGCAGTTCTTC.

This clonotype has ten or more counts. This chain links TRBV30 with TRBJ1-1; the D is unclear. The CDR3 is 11 amino acids. V was clipped by 0 bases and J by 7 bases, with 6 bases between them. CDR1 GTSNPN and CDR2 SVGIG come from the germline V gene (reference sequence). CDR3 DNA sequence: TGTGCCTGGAGTGTGGAGGGTGAAGCTTTCTTT. Translation: CAWSVEGEAFF. The entire variable domain, with the rest obtained from reference TRBV30 and TRBJ1-1, is as follows: SQTIHQWPATLVQPVGSPLSLECTVEGTSNPNLYWYRQAAGRGLQLLFYSVGIGQISSEVPQNLSASRPQDRQFILSSKKLLLSDSGFYLCAWSVEGEAFFGQGTRLTVV.

The sample holds many counts of this clonotype. J is TRBJ1-1 and V is TRBV6-1; 7 bases agree with TRBD1. From germline, CDR1 is MNHNS and CDR2 SASEGT. Trimming cost V 7 bases and J 1 base; bases outside gene matches: 12. The CDR3 sequence is 16 residues long. The CDR3 DNA reads as TGTGCCAGCACTCCGGGAGTGACAGGGCCGAACACTGAAGCTTTCTTT. The encoded protein is CASTPGVTGPNTEAFF.